The present T cell receptor beta chain was sequenced within a study of T cells in Graves' hyperthyroidism and ophthalmopathy. With duration under 3 months, ophthalmopathy was active: Clinical Activity Score at least 3, NOSPECS at least 4. The germline V gene encodes CDR1 SEHNR and CDR2 FQNEAQ (reference sequence). The germline V and J ends were trimmed by 3 bases and 5 bases, with 12 bases remaining between them. The length of the CDR3 is 14 residues. Researchers amplified the TCR beta CDR3 regions from RNA transcripts. First-round RT-PCR with HTBI primers amplified the TCR CDR3 region. TCRdb redid the calling of the multiplex PCR reads with MiXCR, one entry per CDR3 protein. The table has more than 350,000 distinct CDR3 sequences, 12% to 15% seen once; the top ten hold roughly 20%.

Material for sequencing was blood. The chain carries TRBV7-9 and TRBJ2-3, with D uncertain. This sequence originates from a woman aged 55 to 70 with Graves' ophthalmopathy. CDR3: CASSFMVVGDTQYF. The CDR3, as DNA: TGTGCCAGCAGCTTTATGGTGGTGGGAGATACGCAGTATTTT.